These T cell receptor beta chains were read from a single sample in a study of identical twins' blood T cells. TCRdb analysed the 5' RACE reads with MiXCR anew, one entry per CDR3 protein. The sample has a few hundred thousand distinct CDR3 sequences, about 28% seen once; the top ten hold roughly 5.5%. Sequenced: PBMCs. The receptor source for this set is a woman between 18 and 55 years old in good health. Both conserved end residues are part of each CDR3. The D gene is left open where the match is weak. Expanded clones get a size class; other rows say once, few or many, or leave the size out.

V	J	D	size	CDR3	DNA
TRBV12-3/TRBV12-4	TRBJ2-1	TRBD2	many	CASTLREVVYEQFF	TGTGCCAGCACCCTGCGGGAGGTGGTATATGAGCAGTTCTTC
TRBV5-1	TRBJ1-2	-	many	CASSLEFVGARGSYGYTF	TGCGCCAGCAGCTTGGAGTTCGTCGGGGCCAGGGGTTCGTATGGCTACACCTTC
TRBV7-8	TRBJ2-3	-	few	CASSLTDWPLDTQYF	TGTGCCAGCAGCTTAACAGATTGGCCCTTAGATACGCAGTATTTT
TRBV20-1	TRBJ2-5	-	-	CSARKGQETQYF	TGCAGTGCTAGAAAGGGCCAAGAGACCCAGTACTTC
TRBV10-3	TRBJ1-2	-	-	CAISESGDYGYTF	TGTGCCATCAGTGAGTCCGGAGACTATGGCTACACCTTC
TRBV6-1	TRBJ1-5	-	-	CASSEGLGGNRGNQPQHF	TGTGCCAGCAGTGAAGGGCTGGGTGGGAATCGGGGCAATCAGCCCCAGCATTTT
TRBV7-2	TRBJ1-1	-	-	CASSFLRRGSEAFF	TGTGCCAGCAGCTTTCTACGTCGAGGCAGTGAAGCTTTCTTT
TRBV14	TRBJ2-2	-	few	CASSQVVNAGELFF	TGTGCCAGCAGCCAAGTGGTTAACGCCGGGGAGCTGTTTTTT
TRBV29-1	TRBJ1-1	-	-	CSVDGGGEAFF	TGCAGCGTTGATGGAGGAGGTGAAGCTTTCTTT
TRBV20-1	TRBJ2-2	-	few	CSAPGPSPGELFF	TGCAGTGCCCCAGGACCCTCTCCCGGGGAGCTGTTTTTT
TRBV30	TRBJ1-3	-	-	CAWTRDRGNTIYF	TGTGCCTGGACCCGGGACCGAGGAAACACCATATATTTT
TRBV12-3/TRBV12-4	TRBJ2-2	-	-	CASSILRFGGELFF	TGTGCCAGCAGTATATTAAGATTTGGCGGGGAGCTGTTTTTT
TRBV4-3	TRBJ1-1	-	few	CASSQESLTEAFF	TGCGCCAGCAGCCAAGAGTCGCTCACTGAAGCTTTCTTT
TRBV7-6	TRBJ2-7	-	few	CASSLGGTPSYEQYF	TGTGCCAGCAGCTTAGGTGGGACACCCTCCTACGAGCAGTACTTC
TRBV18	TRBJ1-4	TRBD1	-	CASSPTPGQGGEKLFF	TGTGCCAGCTCACCCACGCCGGGACAGGGTGGTGAAAAACTGTTTTTT
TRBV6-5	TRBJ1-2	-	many	CASSYDTRLGGYTF	TGTGCCAGCAGTTACGATACCAGACTTGGGGGCTACACCTTC
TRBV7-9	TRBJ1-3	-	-	CASSFDPGNTIYF	TGTGCCAGCAGCTTCGACCCTGGAAACACCATATATTTT
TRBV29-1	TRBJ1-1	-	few	CSAVEHSTEAFF	TGCAGCGCCGTGGAGCACAGCACTGAAGCTTTCTTT
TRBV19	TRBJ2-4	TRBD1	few	CASSIVFGDRVAKNIQYF	TGTGCCAGTAGTATAGTCTTCGGGGACAGAGTAGCCAAAAACATTCAGTACTTC
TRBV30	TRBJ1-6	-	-	CAWRLVHSPLHF	TGTGCCTGGAGACTCGTCCACTCACCCCTCCACTTT
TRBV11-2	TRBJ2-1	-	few	CASSLAYSLLQYNEQFF	TGTGCCAGCAGCTTAGCGTATAGCCTTCTGCAGTACAATGAGCAGTTCTTC
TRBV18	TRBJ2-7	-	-	CASSPLTDSEQYF	TGTGCCAGCTCACCACTGACGGATTCCGAGCAGTACTTC
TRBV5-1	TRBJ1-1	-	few	CASSLEGSGTEAFF	TGCGCCAGCAGCTTGGAAGGGTCGGGTACTGAAGCTTTCTTT
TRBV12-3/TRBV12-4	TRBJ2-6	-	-	CASSLISVSGANVLTF	TGTGCCAGCAGTTTAATTTCGGTGTCTGGGGCCAACGTCCTGACTTTC
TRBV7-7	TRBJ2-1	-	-	CASSLGAGAHNEQFF	TGTGCTAGCAGCTTAGGGGCAGGGGCCCACAATGAGCAGTTCTTC
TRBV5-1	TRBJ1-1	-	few	CASSLEGSGGTEAFF	TGCGCCAGCAGCTTGGAAGGTAGTGGGGGCACTGAAGCTTTCTTT
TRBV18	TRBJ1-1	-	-	CASSPHGTPMNTEAFF	TGTGCCAGCTCACCTCATGGGACACCAATGAACACTGAAGCTTTCTTT
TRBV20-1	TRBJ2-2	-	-	CSARDPGRANTGELFF	TGCAGTGCTAGAGATCCTGGACGAGCGAACACCGGGGAGCTGTTTTTT
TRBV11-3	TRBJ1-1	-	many	CASTTGMNTEAFF	TGTGCCAGCACCACAGGGATGAACACTGAAGCTTTCTTT
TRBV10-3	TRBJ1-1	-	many	CAISELPGTEAFF	TGTGCCATCAGTGAGCTCCCTGGCACTGAAGCTTTCTTT
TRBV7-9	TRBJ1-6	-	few	CASSPVAGNNSPLHF	TGTGCCAGCAGCCCGGTGGCGGGGAATAATTCACCCCTCCACTTT
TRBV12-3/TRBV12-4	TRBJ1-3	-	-	CANRYSGNTIYF	TGTGCCAACCGCTACTCTGGAAACACCATATATTTT